A selection of T cell receptor beta chains follows, all from one sample in a study of technical replicates of blood from several donors. Generated by immunoSEQ multiplex PCR, the TCRdb table keeps only in-frame clones and is missing some. The data show approximately 92,000 clones, with 95% seen just once and 0.3% to 0.35% held by the top ten. The material sequenced was T cells isolated from PBMCs. The origin of the receptors is a human donor in good health. CDR3s include the opening cysteine and the closing phenylalanine or tryptophan.

>TRBV25-1
CASSPTGVGEQYF
>TRBV6-6
CASSYVPSYEQYF
>TRBV6-1
CASSEGGGQPQHF
>TRBV5-1
CASCPASGRSYEQYF
>TRBV19
CASSIPGLRGPYGYTF
>TRBV13
CASSPTTGGLETQYF
>TRBV10-3
CAISFTVSLIYEQYF
>TRBV7-9
CASSSAYEQYF
>TRBV10-3
CAISEIAGGLTDTQYF
>TRBV18
CASSPGLGGRIYEQYF
>TRBV5-1
CASSLYSLATEQYF
>TRBV5-1
CASSLDRDSLTQYF
>TRBV25-1
CASSDRRNMNTEAFF
>TRBV19
CASTRGTGGQETQYF
>TRBV2
CASSGTALNYGYTF
>TRBV6-1
CASSEIGREDTDTQYF
>TRBV11-2
CASSYDRENEFF
>TRBV7-3
CASSLGLVADTQYF
>TRBV7-9
CASTLTGDEAFF
>TRBV2
CASSEELPAEAFF
>TRBV7-8
CASSLRAEPREVDTGELFF
>TRBV14
CASSHDGFDYEQYF
>TRBV27
CASSFGGAGDIQYF
>TRBV6-5
CASSYYRDYGYTF
>TRBV6-5
CASSSFSYEQYF
>TRBV5-1
CASSLIPGETEAFF
>TRBV6-5
CASSYSRGYQETQYF
>TRBV29-1
CSVDWGGRETQYF
>TRBV11-2
CASRNREGKLFF
>TRBV5-4
CASSLNQNTGELFF
>TRBV6-5
CASRDRVYEQYF
>TRBV5-1
CASSLDAPPGIQYF
>TRBV19
CASRENLHEQFF
>TRBV20-1
CSATQTYEQYF
>TRBV30
CAWGQGTYEQYF
>TRBV19
CASQTNTGTRSNEQFF
>TRBV5-1
CASSLGTFTTGNRNIFNEKLFF
>TRBV2
CASSPGQGSTGELFF
>TRBV28
CASSPTGGLNIQYF
>TRBV9
CASSVRADQETQYF
>TRBV12-1
CASSTNPSGSSSEQFF
>TRBV11-1
CASSQPGHYEQYF
>TRBV11-3
CASSLGLALYEQYF
>TRBV19
CASKRETVANTGELFF
>TRBV6-5
CASRTRKFRDEQYF
>TRBV30
CAWSTSLNVPEQFF
>TRBV7-2
CASSSQGQGYGYTF
>TRBV27
CASSLSNRPYTDTQYF
>TRBV27
CASSMGLAGVWDTGELFF
>TRBV7-9
CASSLGSPGEQFF
>TRBV9
CASSVGADSNQPQHF
>TRBV27
CASTLTSGRANEQFF
>TRBV19
CASSAGSGGSPEAFF
>TRBV19
CASTDDRSYEQYF